The sequence of this T cell receptor beta chain was determined in a study of Graves' ophthalmopathy and Graves' hyperthyroidism. Study at large: Upon initial diagnosis and before any treatment, peripheral blood was collected.

The source of the PBMCs was 8 to 10 ml of fresh peripheral blood. TCR beta CDR3 amplification used RNA transcripts. First-round RT-PCR relied on HTBI primers, and a second-round multiplex PCR came next. MiXCR was run by TCRdb on the multiplex PCR reads, yielding one entry per CDR3 protein. The sample holds 600,000 to 950,000 distinct CDR3 sequences, 35% to 50% seen once. Details on this clonotype: This could be a read error, since a much larger clone is one nucleotide away.

Trimming took 5 bases from V and 7 from J; bases not matched to a gene: 6. The germline CDR1 and CDR2 sequences are SNHLY and FYNNEI. CDR3 size: 14 residues. The rearrangement uses TRBV2 and TRBJ1-2; 11 nucleotides agree with TRBD1. Sample: peripheral blood. This TCR came from an adult man with Graves' ophthalmopathy. The CDR3 sequence: CASSSGQGELGYTF. The DNA for the CDR3 is TGTGCCAGCAGTTCGGGACAGGGGGAACTTGGCTACACCTTC.